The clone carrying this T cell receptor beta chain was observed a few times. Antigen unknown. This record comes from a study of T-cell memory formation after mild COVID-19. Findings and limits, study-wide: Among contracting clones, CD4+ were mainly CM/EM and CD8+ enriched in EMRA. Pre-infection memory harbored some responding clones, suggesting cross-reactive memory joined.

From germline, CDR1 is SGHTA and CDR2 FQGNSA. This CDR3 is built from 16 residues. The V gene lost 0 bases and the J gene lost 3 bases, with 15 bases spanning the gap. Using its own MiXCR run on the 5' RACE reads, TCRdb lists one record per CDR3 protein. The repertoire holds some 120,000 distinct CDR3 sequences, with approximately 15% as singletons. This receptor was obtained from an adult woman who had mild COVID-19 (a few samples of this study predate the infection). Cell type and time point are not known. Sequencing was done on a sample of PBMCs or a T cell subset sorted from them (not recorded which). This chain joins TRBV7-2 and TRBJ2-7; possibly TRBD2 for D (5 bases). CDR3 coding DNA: TGTGCCAGCAGCTTAGCCCCCCGGGGAGTGGTCTACGAGCAGTACTTC. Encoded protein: CASSLAPRGVVYEQYF.